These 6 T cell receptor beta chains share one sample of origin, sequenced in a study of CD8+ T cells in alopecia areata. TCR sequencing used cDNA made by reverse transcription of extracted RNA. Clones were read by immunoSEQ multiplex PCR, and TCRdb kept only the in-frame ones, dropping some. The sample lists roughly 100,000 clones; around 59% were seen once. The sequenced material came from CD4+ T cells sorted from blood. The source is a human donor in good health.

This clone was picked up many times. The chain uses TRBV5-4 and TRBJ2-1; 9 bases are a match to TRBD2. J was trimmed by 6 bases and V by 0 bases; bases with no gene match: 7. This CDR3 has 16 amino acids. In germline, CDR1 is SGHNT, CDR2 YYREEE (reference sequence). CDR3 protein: CASSLGWRGGSNEQFF. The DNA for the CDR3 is TGTGCCAGCAGCTTGGGGTGGCGGGGGGGCAGCAATGAGCAGTTCTTC. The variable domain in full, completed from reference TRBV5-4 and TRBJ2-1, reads ETGVTQSPTHLIKTRGQQVTLRCSSQSGHNTVSWYQQALGQGPQFIFQYYREEENGRGNFPPRFSGLQFPNYSSELNVNALELDDSALYLCASSLGWRGGSNEQFFGPGTRLTVL.

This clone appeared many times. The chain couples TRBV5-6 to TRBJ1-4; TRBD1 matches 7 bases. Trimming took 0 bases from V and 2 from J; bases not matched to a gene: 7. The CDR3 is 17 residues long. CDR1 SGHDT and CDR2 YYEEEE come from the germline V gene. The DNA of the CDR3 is TGTGCCAGCAGCTTGGGTCGTCGACAGGGCACTAATGAAAAACTGTTTTTT. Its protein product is CASSLGRRQGTNEKLFF.

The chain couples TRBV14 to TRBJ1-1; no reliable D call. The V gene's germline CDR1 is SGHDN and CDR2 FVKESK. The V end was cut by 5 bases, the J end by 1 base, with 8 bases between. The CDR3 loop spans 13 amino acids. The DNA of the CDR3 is TGTGCCAGCAGCAGGACCTGGAACACTGAAGCTTTCTTT. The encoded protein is CASSRTWNTEAFF.

The CDR3 bases are TGTGCCAGCAGTGGGGAACTAGCGGGGGGGCCCCAAGATACGCAGTATTTT. It codes for CASSGELAGGPQDTQYF. The J gene is TRBJ2-3, the V gene TRBV2; 13 bases align to TRBD2. V was clipped by 4 bases and J by 5 bases; unmatched bases: 9. Germline CDR1 SNHLY, CDR2 FYNNEI. The length of the CDR3 is 17 residues. Full variable domain (remainder filled in from reference TRBV2 and TRBJ2-3): EPEVTQTPSHQVTQMGQEVILRCVPISNHLYFYWYRQILGQKVEFLVSFYNNEISEKSEIFDDQFSVERPDGSNFTLKIRSTKLEDSAMYFCASSGELAGGPQDTQYFGPGTRLTVL.

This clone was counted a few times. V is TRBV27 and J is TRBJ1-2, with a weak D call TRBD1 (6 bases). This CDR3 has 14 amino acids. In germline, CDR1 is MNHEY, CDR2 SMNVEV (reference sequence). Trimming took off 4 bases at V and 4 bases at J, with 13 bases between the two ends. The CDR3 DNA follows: TGTGCCAGCAGTTCCTTACAAGGGGGCTATGGCTACACCTTC. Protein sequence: CASSSLQGGYGYTF.

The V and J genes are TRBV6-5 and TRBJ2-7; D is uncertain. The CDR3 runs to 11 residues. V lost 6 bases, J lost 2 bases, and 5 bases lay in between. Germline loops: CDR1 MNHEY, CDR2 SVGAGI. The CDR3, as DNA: TGTGCCAGCAGAGGGACCTACGAGCAGTACTTC. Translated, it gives CASRGTYEQYF.